What follows are 15 T cell receptor beta chains derived from one specimen sequenced in a study of cytomegalovirus exposure and HLA in healthy donors. Primers included in the PCR were 60 Vbeta and 13 Jbeta primers. Repertoires were generated with immunoSEQ multiplex PCR, while TCRdb's copy carries only in-frame clones and drops some. The sample records around 76,000 clones, under 85% being singletons. The sequencing sample was made of PBMCs. These receptors originate from a woman aged 40 to 50 in good health and CMV-seropositive.

The chain employs TRBV28 and TRBJ1-1; D may be TRBD1 (6 bases). This CDR3 has 13 residues. V gave up 10 bases and J gave up 1 base, with 13 bases separating them. Germline values: CDR1 MDHEN, CDR2 SYDVKM. CDR3 amino acids: CATGVGANTEAFF. CDR3 in DNA: TGTGCCACAGGGGTAGGGGCGAACACTGAAGCTTTCTTT.

The genes are TRBV7-2 and TRBJ1-3, with 9 bases that match TRBD1. CDR1 and CDR2 from the germline V gene are SGHTA and FQGNSA. J was trimmed by 4 bases and V by 1 base; bases with no gene match: 2. The CDR3 runs 15 residues. The CDR3 reads CASSLGGTGGNTIYF. The DNA of the CDR3 is TGTGCCAGCAGCTTAGGTGGGACAGGGGGAAACACCATATATTTT.

This clone was seen only a few times. V usage is TRBV10-3 and J usage is TRBJ1-5; 7 nucleotides agree with TRBD1. Germline V gene lookup returns CDR1 ENHRY and CDR2 SYGVKD. V gave up 7 bases and J gave up 4 bases; unmatched junction bases: 7. There are 14 residues in the CDR3. The CDR3 sequence is CAIKSDRENQPQHF. The CDR3 DNA follows: TGTGCCATCAAGTCCGACAGGGAAAATCAGCCCCAGCATTTT.

This chain links TRBV11-2 with TRBJ2-1; D perhaps matches TRBD1 (6 bases). Trimming stripped 1 base from V and 0 bases from J, with 10 bases between. Germline assignment: CDR1 SGHAT and CDR2 FQNNGV. The CDR3 sequence is 16 residues long. The CDR3 here is CASSLVRGSSYNEQFF. CDR3 DNA: TGTGCCAGCAGCTTAGTAAGGGGGTCCTCCTACAATGAGCAGTTCTTC.

The V gene is TRBV9, the J gene TRBJ1-2, with a possible D match to TRBD1 (5 bases). Per the germline V gene, CDR1 is SGDLS and CDR2 is YYNGEE. There are 13 residues in the CDR3. The germline V and J ends were trimmed by 4 bases and 4 bases, with 11 bases remaining between them. In DNA, the CDR3 is TGTGCCAGCAGCTTACAAGACAGCTATGGCTACACCTTC. Translating it yields CASSLQDSYGYTF.

This chain joins TRBV6-6 and TRBJ2-7, with D possibly matching TRBD1 (6 bases). Trimming stripped 2 bases from V and 2 bases from J, with 7 bases between. Germline loops: CDR1 MNHNY, CDR2 SVGAGI (reference sequence). The length of the CDR3 is 13 residues. The CDR3 protein is CASSYRDTYEQYF. The CDR3 DNA follows: TGTGCCAGCAGTTACAGGGACACCTACGAGCAGTACTTC.

The chain recombines TRBV30 with TRBJ1-1, with D uncertain. Germline CDR1 reads GTSNPN; CDR2 reads SVGIG (reference sequence). Trimming removed 1 base at V and 9 bases at J, with 6 bases between. The CDR3 totals 10 residues. The DNA for the CDR3 is TGTGCCTGGAGTGGAGGGAAAGCTTTCTTT. Its protein product is CAWSGGKAFF.

This chain links TRBV27 with TRBJ2-1, with TRBD1 as a possible D gene (6 bases). The CDR3 loop spans 14 amino acids. Trimming removed 6 bases at V and 8 bases at J, with 17 bases between. Germline V lookup: CDR1 MNHEY, CDR2 SMNVEV (reference sequence). The CDR3 DNA follows: TGTGCCAGCAGCAACAGGGTCTCCCGGGATGAGCAGTTCTTC. Amino acids: CASSNRVSRDEQFF.

The V gene is TRBV2, the J gene TRBJ2-3; tentative D call: TRBD1 (5 bases). V lost 8 bases, J lost 0 bases, and 12 bases lay in between. This CDR3 spans 14 amino acids. Germline CDR1 and CDR2: SNHLY and FYNNEI. The CDR3 nucleotides are TGTGCCAGCTTCCGACAGCGAAGCACAGATACGCAGTATTTT. Translated, it gives CASFRQRSTDTQYF.

There are a few counts of this clone. This chain connects TRBV15 to TRBJ1-4; TRBD1 matches 9 bases. CDR3 size: 15 residues. Germline-derived CDR1 and CDR2 are LNHNV and YYDKDF (reference sequence). The V gene end was trimmed by 5 bases and the J gene end by 3 bases; junction bases not matched to a gene: 4. The CDR3 loop reads CATSGTGSPNEKLFF. The CDR3 DNA reads TGTGCCACCAGCGGGACAGGGTCTCCTAATGAAAAACTGTTTTTT.

The chain joins TRBV5-1 to TRBJ2-2; D is perhaps TRBD1 (5 bases). V was clipped by 0 bases and J by 1 base, with 10 bases between them. The CDR3 sequence is 16 residues long. Germline CDR1 is SGHRS and CDR2 is YFSETQ. DNA of the CDR3: TGCGCCAGCAGCTTGGCCGCAGGGCGGAACACCGGGGAGCTGTTTTTT. Translating gives CASSLAAGRNTGELFF. The full variable domain, completed using reference TRBV5-1 and TRBJ2-2, is KAGVTQTPRYLIKTRGQQVTLSCSPISGHRSVSWYQQTPGQGLQFLFEYFSETQRNKGNFPGRFSGRQFSNSRSEMNVSTLELGDSALYLCASSLAAGRNTGELFFGEGSRLTVL.

The chain carries TRBV11-2 and TRBJ2-7; 8 bases line up with TRBD1. The CDR3 is 14 residues long. The V gene end was trimmed by 5 bases and the J gene end by 3 bases; junction bases not matched to a gene: 6. Germline CDR1 and CDR2: SGHAT and FQNNGV. For the CDR3, the DNA is TGTGCCAGCAGCCTTTACAGGGGGGACTACGAGCAGTACTTC. Its translation: CASSLYRGDYEQYF.

The chain links TRBV7-2 to TRBJ2-5; 11 nucleotides agree with TRBD2. Germline CDR1 reads SGHTA; CDR2 reads FQGNSA. With 0 bases clipped from V and 5 bases from J, the junction kept 8 bases outside the gene matches. This CDR3 has 17 amino acids. In DNA form, the CDR3 reads TGTGCCAGCAGCTTAGCCCCCTATAGCGGGGGGGCGGAGACCCAGTACTTC. This encodes CASSLAPYSGGAETQYF.

The chain uses TRBV28 and TRBJ1-5; the match to TRBD1 covers 7 bases. The length of the CDR3 is 12 residues. The J segment lost 3 bases and the V segment lost 8 bases, leaving 1 base of the junction unmatched. From germline, CDR1 is MDHEN and CDR2 SYDVKM. The CDR3: CASGQANQPQHF. DNA of the CDR3: TGTGCCAGCGGACAGGCCAATCAGCCCCAGCATTTT.

As to this clone: Other DNA sequences in this specimen translate into the identical CDR3. The gene calls are TRBV6-5 and TRBJ2-7; no reliable D call. The CDR3 runs 12 residues. CDR1 and CDR2 (germline): MNHEY, SVGAGI. CDR3 protein: CSKQKAAYEQYF. The DNA of the CDR3 is TGTTCCAAGCAAAAGGCGGCATACGAGCAGTACTTC.